What follows are 26 T cell receptor beta chains derived from one specimen sequenced in a study of blood T cells in healthy people across ages. The authors ran a second PCR of roughly 6 to 12 cycles using a sample-barcoded 5' primer and a J-beta primer mix. MiXCR was run by TCRdb on the 5' RACE reads, yielding one entry per CDR3 protein. Found here are roughly 1.9 million distinct CDR3 sequences, roughly two fifths of them singletons; the top ten hold more than 20%. Sequencing used blood. These receptors came from a human donor in good health.

With regard to this clonotype: An end of the junction does not agree with germline; a read error may underlie this. The chain has TRBV4-1 and TRBJ1-2; perhaps TRBD1 as D (5 bases). This CDR3 has 15 residues. Germline assignment: CDR1 MGHRA and CDR2 YSYEKL. CDR3 region: CASSQERGTAYGYTF. The CDR3 DNA sequence: TGCGCCAGTAGCCAAGAAAGAGGGACGGCCTATGGCTACACCTTC.

The chain is built from TRBV9 and TRBJ2-5; the D gene is possibly TRBD2 (7 bases). The DNA end favors TRBJ2-7, so the J call may be wrong. Germline assignment: CDR1 SGDLS and CDR2 YYNGEE. The CDR3 totals 14 residues. The CDR3 DNA reads TGTGCCAGCAGCGTAGCTGGGGGGGCACTCGAGCAGTACTTC. This sequence encodes CASSVAGGALEQYF.

This clonotype has a handful of counts. V gene TRBV6-1 combines with J gene TRBJ1-2; D uncertain. V was cut by 7 bases and J by 8 bases, with 17 bases left in between. The CDR3 loop spans 13 amino acids. In germline, CDR1 is MNHNS, CDR2 SASEGT. The CDR3 protein is CASNPRVVEGYTF. The DNA of the CDR3 is TGTGCCAGCAACCCCCGTGTCGTTGAAGGCTACACCTTC.

This clonotype was observed a handful of times. This sequence joins TRBV10-3 and TRBJ2-1; possible D gene TRBD1, 5 bases. The CDR3 is 12 residues long. V lost 10 bases to trimming and J lost 12 bases, with 19 bases between them. CDR1 is ENHRY and CDR2 is SYGVKD in the germline V gene. CDR3 residues: CATRGGEGVQFF. CDR3 in DNA: TGTGCCACCAGAGGTGGGGAAGGGGTGCAGTTCTTC.

The V call is TRBV15, the J call TRBJ2-7; unclear D gene. Trimming cost V 0 bases and J 1 base, with 7 bases left between them. Germline assignment: CDR1 LNHNV and CDR2 YYDKDF (reference sequence). This CDR3 has 14 residues. CDR3 region: CATSRESVSYEQYF. CDR3 in DNA: TGTGCCACCAGCAGAGAAAGTGTGTCCTACGAGCAGTACTTC.

The rearrangement joins TRBV24-1 to TRBJ2-1, with D maybe TRBD2 (6 bases). The V end lost 3 bases, the J end lost 7 bases, and 15 bases lay between the germline ends. This CDR3 is 15 amino acids long. Germline V lookup: CDR1 KGHDR, CDR2 SFDVKD. CDR3 sequence: CATSDISGGANEQFF. The CDR3 nucleotides read TGTGCCACCAGTGATATTTCAGGAGGGGCTAATGAGCAGTTCTTC.

The chain couples TRBV29-1 to TRBJ1-2; D possibly corresponds to TRBD1 (6 bases). The V end was cut by 7 bases, the J end by 6 bases, with 18 bases between. The CDR3 extends over 13 amino acids. From germline, CDR1 is SQVTM and CDR2 ANQGSEA. The CDR3 here is CSGVDAGGHGYTF. The CDR3 DNA is TGCAGCGGGGTGGATGCGGGGGGCCATGGCTACACCTTC.

The chain employs TRBV20-1 and TRBJ2-1; 7 nucleotides line up with TRBD2. The junction had 5 bases not matched to a gene; V was cut back by 3 bases and J by 0 bases. Germline values: CDR1 DFQATT, CDR2 SNEGSKA (reference sequence). This CDR3 region has 15 residues. The CDR3 coding sequence is TGCAGTGCTAGGACACGGGGGGTCTCCTACAATGAGCAGTTCTTC. It translates to CSARTRGVSYNEQFF.

This clonotype was counted between two and nine times. The rearrangement uses TRBV7-2 and TRBJ1-1, with 7 bases identical to TRBD1. Germline CDR1 is SGHTA and CDR2 is FQGNSA. The CDR3 is made up of 12 amino acids. The J segment lost 11 bases and the V segment lost 3 bases, leaving 6 bases of the junction unmatched. The CDR3 loop reads CASSFTGAVAFF. The CDR3 DNA is TGTGCCAGCAGCTTCACAGGGGCGGTCGCTTTCTTT.

The V call is TRBV6-5, the J call TRBJ2-5; D may be TRBD2 (5 bases). The tail of the sequence fits TRBJ2-7 better, so the J call may be wrong. CDR1 and CDR2 (germline): MNHEY, SVGAGI. The CDR3 consists of 11 residues. The CDR3 sequence is CASGRASEQYF. CDR3 bases: TGTGCCAGCGGGAGAGCTTCCGAGCAGTACTTC.

This clonotype occurred many times. The V gene is TRBV12-3 or TRBV12-4, the J gene TRBJ2-7, with D tentatively TRBD1 (5 bases). V was trimmed by 2 bases and J by 6 bases, leaving 8 bases between them. CDR3 size: 12 residues. CDR3: CASSLTGSEQYF. CDR3 bases: TGTGCCAGCAGTTTAACAGGTAGCGAGCAGTACTTC.

This clonotype was seen more than once but under ten times. The chain uses TRBV28 and TRBJ1-2; unclear D gene. The CDR3 runs 13 residues. Trimming shortened V by 3 bases and J by 5 bases, and 10 bases separated the two germline ends. Germline CDR1 reads MDHEN; CDR2 reads SYDVKM. The CDR3 bases are TGTGCCAGCAGTTTTCGGTGGGTGTATGGCTACACCTTC. As protein: CASSFRWVYGYTF.

V gene TRBV20-1 combines with J gene TRBJ1-2, with a weak D call TRBD1 (5 bases). CDR1 is DFQATT, CDR2 SNEGSKA, per germline (reference sequence). Trimming took 5 bases from V and 4 from J, leaving 26 bases between them. This CDR3 contains 17 residues. The CDR3 nucleotides are TGCAGTGCTCTAACCGGGACCGGAGGTCCCTCTGGCTATGGCTACACCTTC. It translates to CSALTGTGGPSGYGYTF.

The sample holds many counts of this clonotype. The rearrangement links TRBV10-3 to TRBJ1-2; 8 bases align to TRBD1. Germline values: CDR1 ENHRY, CDR2 SYGVKD. J lost 6 bases, V lost 5 bases, and 8 bases had no gene match. This CDR3 is built from 14 residues. This CDR3 reads CAISPGQEEDGYTF. Written as DNA, the CDR3 is TGTGCCATCAGTCCGGGACAGGAGGAGGATGGCTACACCTTC.

This clonotype was seen more than once but under ten times. The chain is built from TRBV7-2 and TRBJ2-4, with D unresolved. V was trimmed by 1 base and J by 5 bases, leaving 6 bases between them. This CDR3 is built from 13 residues. Germline CDR1 is SGHTA and CDR2 is FQGNSA. The CDR3, as DNA: TGTGCCAGCAGCTTAGACGCCCAAAACATTCAGTACTTC. Its protein is CASSLDAQNIQYF.

This clonotype was detected a few times. The chain combines TRBV5-1 with TRBJ2-1; D is undetermined. Per the germline V gene, CDR1 is SGHRS and CDR2 is YFSETQ. V was clipped by 1 base and J by 5 bases, with 7 bases between them. The CDR3 extends over 13 amino acids. The CDR3 loop reads CASSLNSDNEQFF. The CDR3 nucleotides are TGCGCCAGCAGCTTGAACAGTGACAATGAGCAGTTCTTC.

The chain is built from TRBV7-9 and TRBJ2-3; D is possibly TRBD2 (5 bases). The CDR3 consists of 15 residues. Per the germline V gene, CDR1 is SEHNR and CDR2 is FQNEAQ (reference sequence). Trimming removed 7 bases at V and 2 bases at J, with 16 bases between. The CDR3 here is CASTRSLGDTDTQYF. The CDR3 DNA reads as TGTGCCAGCACCCGCTCGCTGGGAGACACAGATACGCAGTATTTT.

This clonotype was counted between two and nine times. The chain carries TRBV24-1 and TRBJ1-2, with D maybe TRBD1 (6 bases). CDR1 and CDR2 (germline): KGHDR, SFDVKD. The V gene lost 1 base and the J gene lost 7 bases, with 9 bases spanning the gap. This CDR3 spans 13 amino acids. CDR3 residues: CATSDFGGRGYTF. In DNA, the CDR3 is TGTGCCACCAGTGATTTTGGGGGCCGTGGCTACACCTTC.

This clonotype was picked up one time. The chain employs TRBV5-6 and TRBJ2-3, with 8 bases matching TRBD2. Germline trimming cut 3 bases from V and 5 bases from J; bases unmatched to any gene: 11. CDR1 and CDR2 from the germline V gene are SGHDT and YYEEEE. This CDR3 has 16 residues. Here the CDR3 reads CASSWTLSGRIDTQYF. The CDR3 coding sequence is TGTGCCAGCAGCTGGACCCTCAGCGGGAGAATAGATACGCAGTATTTT.

The rearrangement links TRBV7-8 to TRBJ2-7; possibly TRBD1 or TRBD2 for D (5 bases each). The CDR3 has 16 amino acids. V dropped 5 bases and J dropped 1 base, with 18 bases sitting between them. Germline V gene lookup returns CDR1 SGHVS and CDR2 FQNEAQ. The CDR3 sequence is CASSQTGTSVSYEQYF. In DNA, the CDR3 is TGTGCCAGCAGCCAAACCGGGACGTCAGTATCCTACGAGCAGTACTTC.

This clonotype was counted between two and nine times. The chain uses TRBV6-5 and TRBJ2-7, with 11 positions matching TRBD1. V lost 10 bases, J lost 4 bases, and 9 bases stayed unmatched. The CDR3 has 14 amino acids. Germline V gene sequence: CDR1 MNHEY, CDR2 SVGAGI. This chain's CDR3 is CATRLGQGVYEQYF. CDR3 nucleotides: TGTGCCACCCGACTGGGACAGGGGGTTTACGAGCAGTACTTC.

The V call is TRBV5-1, the J call TRBJ2-4; D is tentatively TRBD1 or TRBD2 (6 bases each). Judging by the DNA end, TRBJ2-7 fits better; the J call may be wrong. Germline loops: CDR1 SGHRS, CDR2 YFSETQ. The length of the CDR3 is 12 residues. CDR3 residues: CASSWGASEQYF. CDR3 nucleotide sequence: TGCGCCAGCAGCTGGGGGGCTTCCGAGCAGTACTTC.

This clonotype was found many times. For the CDR3, the DNA is TGTGCCAGCAGCCAAGAAGCGGGGGGGCCAGATACGCAGTATTTT. It translates to CASSQEAGGPDTQYF. The chain couples TRBV4-2 to TRBJ2-3; 10 bases agree with TRBD2. Looked up from germline, CDR1 is LGHNA and CDR2 is YNFKEQ. V was pared by 0 bases and J by 4 bases, with 1 base of the junction left unmatched. There are 15 residues in the CDR3.

Regarding this clonotype: One end of the junction varies from germline; a read error may be responsible. The chain joins TRBV7-9 to TRBJ2-5; D perhaps matches TRBD1 (5 bases). The J call may be mistaken, given a closer DNA end match to TRBJ2-7. CDR3 length equals 14 residues. The germline CDR1 and CDR2 sequences are SEHNR and FQNEAQ (reference sequence). This CDR3 reads CTSSFRVDSYEQYF. CDR3 in DNA: TGCACCAGCAGCTTTCGGGTTGACAGTTACGAGCAGTACTTC.

This chain joins TRBV28 and TRBJ2-7; D possibly uses TRBD1 or TRBD2 (5 bases each). The V end was cut by 4 bases, the J end by 2 bases, with 21 bases between. This CDR3 spans 17 amino acids. CDR1 and CDR2 (germline): MDHEN, SYDVKM. The CDR3 DNA reads TGTGCCAGCAGTTCGTGGATCTCCTCGGGGACCCCCTACGAGCAGTACTTC. Translated: CASSSWISSGTPYEQYF.

In this sample, this clonotype turned up a few times. The chain combines TRBV7-2 with TRBJ2-1; no definite D call. From germline, CDR1 is SGHTA and CDR2 FQGNSA. The V and J ends lost 1 base and 15 bases respectively, with 13 bases between them. The CDR3 runs to 12 residues. The CDR3 loop reads CASSLVGLLPFF. The CDR3 DNA reads TGTGCCAGCAGCTTAGTAGGTCTGCTGCCGTTCTTC.